Below, 32 T cell receptor beta chains from the same sample are listed, as sequenced in a study of patients and donors after allogeneic stem cell transplantation. TCRdb passed the RT-PCR reads through MiXCR, listing each CDR3 protein once. This table holds some 6,800 distinct CDR3 sequences, more than 9.5% found once. The sample consisted of blood, either unsorted or a sorted T cell fraction (not recorded which). These receptor sequences come from a human donor who was either an allogeneic HSCT recipient or a stem cell or donor lymphocyte infusion donor (not recorded which). It is not recorded whose cells these are; they may come from a transplant donor.

The table lists this clonotype with a few counts. This chain connects TRBV6-2 or TRBV6-3 to TRBJ1-6, with a weak D call TRBD1 (5 bases). The CDR3 extends over 17 amino acids. V dropped 8 bases and J dropped 0 bases, with 17 bases sitting between them. Germline V lookup: CDR1 MNHEY, CDR2 SVGEGT. CDR3 sequence: CASDWGAKSSYNSPLHF. CDR3 bases: TGTGCCAGCGATTGGGGCGCTAAGAGCTCCTATAATTCACCCCTCCACTTT.

This clonotype was detected only a few times. The chain carries TRBV24-1 and TRBJ2-5; TRBD1 aligns across 8 bases. The CDR3 is 17 amino acids. V trimming: 2 bases; J trimming: 6 bases; junction bases outside the gene matches: 13. Germline V gene sequence: CDR1 KGHDR, CDR2 SFDVKD. The CDR3 loop is CATSDSAVIRGRKTQYF. CDR3 nucleotides: TGTGCCACCAGTGATTCGGCCGTGATCAGGGGGCGAAAGACCCAGTACTTC.

The rearrangement uses TRBV7-7 and TRBJ2-7; D is possibly TRBD1 (6 bases). The ends were cut back, 11 bases at V and 2 bases at J, with 16 bases in the middle. This CDR3 is built from 13 residues. Germline loops: CDR1 SSHAT, CDR2 FNYEAQ (reference sequence). CDR3 bases: TGTGCCTGCCGGACAGTGACGACCTACGAGCAGTACGTC. It is translated as CACRTVTTYEQYV.

This rearrangement joins TRBV3-1 to TRBJ2-5; 10 nucleotides align to TRBD2. V shed 4 bases, J shed 5 bases, and the junction held 1 base outside the gene matches. This CDR3 is 13 amino acids long. Germline loops: CDR1 LGHDT, CDR2 YNNKEL (reference sequence). The CDR3 sequence is CASSLGLAETQYF. The CDR3, as DNA: TGTGCCAGCAGCCTGGGACTAGCGGAGACCCAGTACTTC.

Only a few counts were recorded for this clonotype. The chain has TRBV5-1 and TRBJ2-3, with 8 bases fitting TRBD2. The CDR3 spans 16 residues. V was pared by 4 bases and J by 1 base, with 8 bases of the junction left unmatched. CDR1 and CDR2 from the germline V gene are SGHRS and YFSETQ. CDR3 loop: CASSRGTRSGTDTQYF. In DNA form, the CDR3 reads TGCGCCAGCAGCAGGGGGACTAGGAGCGGCACAGATACGCAGTATTTT.

At least ten counts were recorded for this clonotype. The chain couples TRBV5-6 to TRBJ2-2; D remains ambiguous. Germline CDR1 is SGHDT and CDR2 is YYEEEE. CDR3 length: 17 residues. V gave up 1 base and J gave up 3 bases, with 16 bases separating them. The CDR3 loop is CASSLFALHGDTGELFF. The CDR3 nucleotides are TGTGCCAGCAGCTTGTTCGCTTTACACGGCGACACCGGGGAGCTGTTTTTT.

Only a few counts were recorded for this clonotype. The chain combines TRBV7-2 with TRBJ2-1, with no clear D. The CDR3 runs 14 residues. Trimming shortened V by 1 base and J by 9 bases, and 13 bases separated the two germline ends. Germline lookup yields CDR1 SGHTA and CDR2 FQGNSA. CDR3 nucleotides: TGTGCCAGCAGCTTAGACTCCTTACTGGGTGAGCAGTTCTTC. This codes for CASSLDSLLGEQFF.

The table lists this clonotype with a count of one. The rearrangement links TRBV12-3 or TRBV12-4 to TRBJ2-3; either TRBD1 or TRBD2 may fit D (5 bases each). V was pared by 6 bases and J by 0 bases, with 13 bases between. There are 15 residues in the CDR3. This CDR3 is CASSPPGRSTDTQYF. The CDR3 coding sequence is TGTGCCAGCAGCCCACCGGGACGGAGCACAGATACGCAGTATTTT.

This clonotype appeared many times. This chain uses TRBV7-7 with TRBJ1-2, with D uncertain. Germline-derived CDR1 and CDR2 are SSHAT and FNYEAQ (reference sequence). The CDR3 totals 13 residues. The ends were cut back, 0 bases at V and 7 bases at J, with 9 bases in the middle. The CDR3 DNA is TGTGCCAGCAGCTTAGCGGATGGCAGTGGCTACACCTTC. Its protein product is CASSLADGSGYTF. Supplemented by reference TRBV7-7 and TRBJ1-2, the full variable domain reads GAGVSQSPRYKVTKRGQDVTLRCDPISSHATLYWYQQALGQGPEFLTYFNYEAQPDKSGLPSDRFSAERPEGSISTLTIQRTEQRDSAMYRCASSLADGSGYTFGSGTRLTVV.

In its sample, this clonotype is medium-sized (0.01 to 0.1%). This CDR3 is CASSLLLNSEAFF. CDR3 sequence (DNA): TGTGCCAGCAGCTTGTTATTGAATTCTGAAGCTTTCTTT. This rearrangement joins TRBV5-5 to TRBJ1-1; D gene unclear. This CDR3 region has 13 residues. Trimming took off 1 base at V and 6 bases at J, with 10 bases between the two ends. Germline lookup yields CDR1 SGHKS and CDR2 YYEKEE (reference sequence).

This clonotype was found many times. The J gene is TRBJ2-1, the V gene TRBV9; 8 positions match TRBD1. The trim removed 1 base at V and 0 bases at J, leaving 18 bases unmatched. The CDR3 is 21 amino acids. Germline V gives CDR1 SGDLS, CDR2 YYNGEE. CDR3 coding DNA: TGTGCCAGCAGCGTACTCGTAGCGCGAAACACCGGGACAGGCTCCTACAATGAGCAGTTCTTC. Amino acid sequence: CASSVLVARNTGTGSYNEQFF. Supplemented by reference TRBV9 and TRBJ2-1, the full variable domain reads DSGVTQTPKHLITATGQRVTLRCSPRSGDLSVYWYQQSLDQGLQFLIQYYNGEERAKGNILERFSAQQFPDLHSELNLSSLELGDSALYFCASSVLVARNTGTGSYNEQFFGPGTRLTVL.

This clonotype was found a few times. The chain employs TRBV30 and TRBJ1-5; perhaps TRBD1 as D (6 bases). This CDR3 has 13 amino acids. V was cut by 2 bases and J by 7 bases, with 12 bases left in between. From germline, CDR1 is GTSNPN and CDR2 SVGIG (reference sequence). DNA of the CDR3: TGTGCCTGGAGTAGGCAGGGGATGCAGCCCCAGCATTTT. This sequence encodes CAWSRQGMQPQHF.

The chain uses TRBV7-2 and TRBJ2-3; D is tentatively TRBD1 or TRBD2 (5 bases each). Deletions cut 0 bases from V and 2 bases from J, with 9 bases between. The length of the CDR3 is 15 residues. Per germline, CDR1 SGHTA and CDR2 FQGNSA. The CDR3, as DNA: TGTGCCAGCAGCTTAGCGAGGGGCGTCACAGATACGCAGTATTTT. This translates into CASSLARGVTDTQYF.

The chain combines TRBV5-6 with TRBJ2-1; tentatively, D is TRBD1 (7 bases). Germline CDR1 SGHDT, CDR2 YYEEEE. Trimming pared 7 bases from V and 5 bases from J, leaving 13 bases between. The CDR3 totals 13 residues. The CDR3 loop is CASGGTADNEQFF. The CDR3 coding sequence is TGTGCCAGCGGCGGGACAGCCGACAATGAGCAGTTCTTC.

This clonotype occurred many times. V is TRBV6-5 and J is TRBJ1-1, with D possibly TRBD1 on 6 matching bases. In germline, CDR1 is MNHEY, CDR2 SVGAGI. CDR3 length: 14 residues. V lost 2 bases and J 2 bases, leaving 9 bases between the germline ends. CDR3 sequence (DNA): TGTGCCAGCAGTTACCTGGACAGCAACACTGAAGCTTTCTTT. Protein sequence: CASSYLDSNTEAFF.

V gene TRBV10-3 combines with J gene TRBJ1-1; D call uncertain. This CDR3 region has 14 residues. Germline V gene lookup returns CDR1 ENHRY and CDR2 SYGVKD. The V end lost 2 bases, the J end lost 7 bases, and 14 bases lay between the germline ends. The CDR3 nucleotides are TGTGCCATCAGTGAGAGGAGGGATAAGAATGAAGCTTTCTTT. This sequence encodes CAISERRDKNEAFF.

This clonotype was recorded many times. This chain connects TRBV6-1 to TRBJ1-1, with D perhaps matching TRBD1 (6 bases). V lost 1 base and J lost 1, with 7 bases in between. Germline lookup yields CDR1 MNHNS and CDR2 SASEGT. The CDR3 consists of 14 residues. CDR3 sequence: CASSEGTANTEAFF. The CDR3 DNA follows: TGTGCCAGCAGTGAAGGGACAGCGAACACTGAAGCTTTCTTT.

This clonotype was detected only a few times. This chain joins TRBV24-1 and TRBJ2-5; 11 bases are shared with TRBD1. The germline V gene encodes CDR1 KGHDR and CDR2 SFDVKD. The CDR3 loop spans 16 amino acids. V shed 0 bases and J 4 bases; nucleotides not matched to a gene: 3. CDR3 residues: CATSDLRGTGGETQYF. CDR3 coding DNA: TGTGCCACCAGTGATTTGCGTGGGACAGGGGGAGAGACCCAGTACTTC.

The V call is TRBV12-3 or TRBV12-4, the J call TRBJ1-1; D gene uncertain. The CDR3 has 12 residues. CDR3 amino acids: CVDVRDGTEAFF. The CDR3 coding sequence is TGTGTTGACGTAAGAGACGGGACTGAAGCTTTCTTT.

The chain joins TRBV19 to TRBJ2-7, with D possibly called TRBD1 or TRBD2 (5 bases each). The ends were cut back, 5 bases at V and 6 bases at J, with 14 bases in the middle. Germline V gene data show CDR1 as LNHDA and CDR2 as SQIVND (reference sequence). This CDR3 has 13 residues. This CDR3 reads CASSAGTGGEQYV. CDR3 nucleotides: TGTGCCAGTAGTGCAGGGACGGGCGGCGAGCAGTACGTC.

By share of the sample, this clonotype is medium-sized. The V gene is TRBV20-1, the J gene TRBJ1-2, with a tentative D call TRBD1 (6 bases). The germline CDR1 and CDR2 sequences are DFQATT and SNEGSKA (reference sequence). The CDR3 spans 11 residues. V shed 6 bases and J shed 7 bases, with 12 bases lying between them. The CDR3 DNA is TGCAGTGCACCAGGGGCGAGTGGCTACACCTTC. Amino acid sequence: CSAPGASGYTF.

This clonotype has at least ten counts. The J gene is TRBJ1-4, the V gene TRBV19; a weak D match, TRBD1 (5 bases). CDR3 length equals 14 residues. Germline CDR1 LNHDA, CDR2 SQIVND (reference sequence). V dropped 5 bases and J dropped 3 bases, with 10 bases sitting between them. Here the CDR3 DNA reads TGTGCCAGTAGTTCCCGACAGTCTAATGAAAAACTGTTTTTT. It encodes CASSSRQSNEKLFF.

The CDR3 sequence is CASSQGWTGARYGYTF. The CDR3 bases are TGCGCCAGCAGCCAAGGTTGGACAGGGGCTCGATATGGCTACACCTTC. This chain connects TRBV4-1 to TRBJ1-2; TRBD1 aligns across 9 bases. With V trimmed by 1 base and J by 5 bases, 8 bases remained unmatched. Germline values: CDR1 MGHRA, CDR2 YSYEKL. The CDR3 sequence is 16 residues long.

In its sample, this clonotype ranks as medium-sized. The rearrangement links TRBV5-1 to TRBJ1-1, with TRBD1 matching 9 bases. Germline trimming cut 4 bases from V and 4 bases from J; bases unmatched to any gene: 5. The CDR3 spans 14 residues. Germline CDR1 SGHRS, CDR2 YFSETQ. The CDR3 DNA sequence: TGCGCCAGCAGCCTGGACAGGGGCGGCACTGAAGCTTTCTTT. Translation: CASSLDRGGTEAFF.

This clonotype has at least ten counts. J is TRBJ1-5 and V is TRBV12-3 or TRBV12-4; D gene uncertain. This CDR3 region has 15 residues. Trimming stripped 6 bases from V and 4 bases from J, with 16 bases between. CDR3 protein: CASSPTRASNQPQHF. CDR3 bases: TGTGCCAGCAGCCCGACCCGGGCCTCAAATCAGCCCCAGCATTTT.

This chain connects TRBV5-1 to TRBJ1-4; the D gene is possibly TRBD1 (5 bases). The CDR3 totals 16 residues. CDR1 is SGHRS, CDR2 YFSETQ, per germline. V was trimmed by 4 bases and J by 5 bases, leaving 18 bases between them. CDR3 nucleotide sequence: TGCGCCAGCAGCCTAAGTGGGGCAGGGATAAATGAAAAACTGTTTTTT. Protein: CASSLSGAGINEKLFF.

This clonotype showed up many times. The chain uses TRBV2 and TRBJ2-2; 9 bases line up with TRBD1. CDR1 is SNHLY, CDR2 FYNNEI, per germline. The CDR3 spans 14 residues. V lost 7 bases to trimming and J lost 1 base; unmatched junction nucleotides: 1. The CDR3 DNA sequence: TGTGCCAGCAAGGACAGGGGGAACACCGGGGAGCTGTTTTTT. Translation gives CASKDRGNTGELFF.

DNA of the CDR3: TGTGCCAGCTCACCCACGCAACAGGGTCAGGACACTGAAGCTTTCTTT. Its protein is CASSPTQQGQDTEAFF. The V gene is TRBV18, the J gene TRBJ1-1; D perhaps matches TRBD1 (6 bases). The germline CDR1 and CDR2 sequences are KGHSH and LQKENI. Trimming shortened V by 3 bases and J by 3 bases, and 17 bases separated the two germline ends. The CDR3 totals 16 residues.

The sample holds a few counts of this clonotype. The chain uses TRBV28 and TRBJ2-2; D remains unclear. The germline V and J ends were trimmed by 2 bases and 4 bases, with 11 bases remaining between them. Germline lookup yields CDR1 MDHEN and CDR2 SYDVKM. The CDR3 spans 15 residues. CDR3 nucleotides: TGTGCCAGCAGTTTAGCCGGTACAGCCACCGGGGAGCTGTTTTTT. Its protein product is CASSLAGTATGELFF.

This clonotype has a count of ten or more. The J gene is TRBJ2-3, the V gene TRBV7-9, with 8 bases fitting TRBD1. The germline gives CDR1 SEHNR, CDR2 FQNEAQ (reference sequence). This CDR3 has 16 residues. V shed 1 base, J shed 0 bases, and the junction held 3 bases outside the gene matches. CDR3 DNA sequence: TGTGCCAGCAGCTTAGATCAGGGGGCTAGCACAGATACGCAGTATTTT. This encodes CASSLDQGASTDTQYF.

This clonotype came up many times. The chain carries TRBV20-1 and TRBJ1-2; no firm D call. V was trimmed by 2 bases and J by 1 base, leaving 11 bases between them. The CDR3 is 14 residues long. Germline assignment: CDR1 DFQATT and CDR2 SNEGSKA (reference sequence). The CDR3 is CSARIHTINYGYTF. DNA for the CDR3: TGCAGTGCTAGAATCCATACCATTAACTATGGCTACACCTTC.

This clonotype was found a few times. This rearrangement joins TRBV7-9 to TRBJ1-5, with unresolved D. V was clipped by 1 base and J by 5 bases, with 12 bases between them. The CDR3 runs to 15 residues. Germline V CDR1 and CDR2: SEHNR, FQNEAQ (reference sequence). CDR3 sequence: CASSLGTGYYQPQHF. CDR3 DNA: TGTGCCAGCAGCTTAGGGACGGGTTATTATCAGCCCCAGCATTTT.